These T cell receptor beta chains were read from a single sample in a study of Graves' ophthalmopathy and Graves' hyperthyroidism. One entry per CDR3 protein, called by TCRdb with MiXCR from the multiplex PCR reads. The table lists some 210,000 distinct CDR3 sequences, about 32% of them singletons, with approximately 9.6% in the top ten. Sequencing was done on a sample of peripheral blood. The receptors shown here come from a man aged 45 to 65 with Graves' ophthalmopathy. Both conserved end residues are part of each CDR3. The D gene is left open where the match is weak. The listing skips clone size in some rows; elsewhere it reads once, few, many or a size class.

j_gene	d_gene	v_gene	abundance	CDR3nt	CDR3aa
TRBJ1-3	NA	TRBV6-2/TRBV6-3	many	TGTGCCAGCAGTTACGAGGCCTCTGGAAACACCATATATTTT	CASSYEASGNTIYF
TRBJ1-1	NA	TRBV4-1	NA	TGCGCCAGCAGCCAGAAGCACAGGGTGGGACCTGAAGCTTTCTTT	CASSQKHRVGPEAFF
TRBJ2-4	NA	TRBV27	many	TGTGCCAGCAGTTTATATGCGGGCGTAGCCGAAAACATTCAGTACTTC	CASSLYAGVAENIQYF
TRBJ2-5	TRBD1	TRBV7-7	many	TGTGCTAGCAGCCTAGGGGGCAGGGCGAGTGAGACCCAGTACTTC	CASSLGGRASETQYF
TRBJ1-5	TRBD1	TRBV27	many	TGTGCCAGCAGTCCTCCTCCGGGACAGGGGAGGGATAGCAATCAGCCCCAGCATTTT	CASSPPPGQGRDSNQPQHF
TRBJ2-7	TRBD1	TRBV5-1	many	TGCGCCAGCAGCTTTACGGGACAGGGGTATCGCGAGCAGTACTTC	CASSFTGQGYREQYF
TRBJ2-7	TRBD1	TRBV28	NA	TGTGCCAGCATTGGGACAGGGAAATACGAGCAGTACTTC	CASIGTGKYEQYF
TRBJ2-5	NA	TRBV6-1	many	TGTGCCAGCAGTAGGGCATTACAGACCCAGTACTTC	CASSRALQTQYF
TRBJ1-1	TRBD1	TRBV12-3/TRBV12-4	NA	TGTGCCAGCAGTCCTTACAGGGGAAGGGGTGTCACTGAAGCTTTCTTT	CASSPYRGRGVTEAFF
TRBJ2-5	TRBD1	TRBV11-2	many	TGTGCCAGCAGCGTTGAAAGGACAGGGACGGAGACCCAGTACTTC	CASSVERTGTETQYF
TRBJ2-2	TRBD1	TRBV12-3/TRBV12-4	few	TGTGCCAGCAGTCAGACAGGGCTTACAGGGGAGCTGTTTTTT	CASSQTGLTGELFF
TRBJ1-2	NA	TRBV6-2/TRBV6-3	NA	TGTGCCAGCAGTTCCAGGAACGGCTACACCTTC	CASSSRNGYTF
TRBJ2-5	NA	TRBV4-2	many	TGTGCCAGCAGCCAAGCCCAAACGGGAGAGACCCAGTACTTC	CASSQAQTGETQYF
TRBJ1-5	NA	TRBV11-2	many	TGTGCCAGCAGCTTAGCCATTTATAGCAATCAGCCCCAGCATTTT	CASSLAIYSNQPQHF
TRBJ2-5	NA	TRBV20-1	NA	TGCAGTGCTGGTAGGCCGGTCGGAGAGACCCAGTACTTC	CSAGRPVGETQYF
TRBJ1-6	NA	TRBV4-1	NA	TGCGCCAGCAGCCAAGATGGGACACGGGCCCTATCACCCCTCCACTTT	CASSQDGTRALSPLHF
TRBJ2-5	TRBD2	TRBV6-1	once	TGTGCCACGAAAGAAGCGGGAGATCAAGAGACCCAGTACTTC	CATKEAGDQETQYF
TRBJ1-1	TRBD1	TRBV3-1	few	TGTGCCAGCAGCCAAAAGCTCCAGGGGGCGCGTCTGGAAACTGAAGCTTTCTTT	CASSQKLQGARLETEAFF
TRBJ1-5	TRBD1	TRBV28	many	TGTGCCAGCAGTGCGGGACAGCCGATTCTGCCCCAGCATTTT	CASSAGQPILPQHF
TRBJ1-5	NA	TRBV15	many	TGTGCCACCAGCAGAGATGGGGAATCTTACAATCAGCCCCAGCATTTT	CATSRDGESYNQPQHF
TRBJ1-3	NA	TRBV6-5	many	TGTGCCAGCCTAACCGTAGCGCTGAACGGGGTCGGGACGGGAAACACCATATATTTT	CASLTVALNGVGTGNTIYF
TRBJ2-5	NA	TRBV10-3	many	TGTGCCATCAGTGAGTCGGGGGGTTTGGAGACCCAGTACTTC	CAISESGGLETQYF
TRBJ2-7	NA	TRBV12-3/TRBV12-4	NA	TGTGCCAGCAGTTTCCGCGAACCTTCCTTCACTAGGATATACGAGCAGTACTTC	CASSFREPSFTRIYEQYF
TRBJ1-1	TRBD1	TRBV6-1	many	TGTGCCAGCGACAGGGAGAACACTGAAGCTTTCTTT	CASDRENTEAFF
TRBJ2-5	NA	TRBV20-1	NA	TGCAGTGCCCCTCCAGAGTACCAAGAGACCCAGTACTTC	CSAPPEYQETQYF
TRBJ1-2	NA	TRBV20-1	few	TGCAGTGCAACGGGGGTCTATGGCTACACCTTC	CSATGVYGYTF
TRBJ2-5	TRBD2	TRBV4-3	many	TGCGCCAGCAGCCAAGTCGCGCTAGCGGGGGTCGGGACCCAGTACTTC	CASSQVALAGVGTQYF
TRBJ2-4	TRBD2	TRBV6-2/TRBV6-3	NA	TGTGCCAGCACTCCGGGACTAGCGGGCAAAAACATTCAGTACTTC	CASTPGLAGKNIQYF
TRBJ2-7	TRBD2	TRBV30	many	TGTGCCTGGGGTGAGACTAGCGGGTACGAGCAGTACTTC	CAWGETSGYEQYF